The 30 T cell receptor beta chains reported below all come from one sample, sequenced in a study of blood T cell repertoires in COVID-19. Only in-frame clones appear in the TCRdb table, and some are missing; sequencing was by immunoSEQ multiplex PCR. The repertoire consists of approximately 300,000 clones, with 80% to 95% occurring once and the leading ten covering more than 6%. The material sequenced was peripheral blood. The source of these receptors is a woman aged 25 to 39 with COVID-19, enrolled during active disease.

The CDR3: CASSELPGDTEAFF. The CDR3 nucleotides are TGTGCCAGCAGTGAGTTACCCGGGGACACTGAAGCTTTCTTT. The chain is built from TRBV2 and TRBJ1-1; D not certain. Looked up from germline, CDR1 is SNHLY and CDR2 is FYNNEI. Trimming took off 3 bases at V and 3 bases at J, with 11 bases between the two ends. The CDR3 sequence is 14 residues long.

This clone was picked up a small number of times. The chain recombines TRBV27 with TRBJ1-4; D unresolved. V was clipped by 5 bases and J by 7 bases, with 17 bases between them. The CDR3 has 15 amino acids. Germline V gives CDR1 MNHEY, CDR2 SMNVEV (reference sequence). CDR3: CASSPKVGIVEKLFF. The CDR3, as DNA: TGTGCCAGCAGTCCCAAGGTCGGGATTGTTGAAAAACTGTTTTTT.

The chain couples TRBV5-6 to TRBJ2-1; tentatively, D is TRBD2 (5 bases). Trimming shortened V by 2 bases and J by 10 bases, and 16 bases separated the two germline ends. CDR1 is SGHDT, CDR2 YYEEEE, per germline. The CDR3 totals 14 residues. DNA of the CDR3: TGTGCCAGCAGCTTTATAGTGAGAGCGGCCGAGCAGTTCTTC. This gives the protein CASSFIVRAAEQFF. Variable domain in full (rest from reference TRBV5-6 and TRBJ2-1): DAGVTQSPTHLIKTRGQQVTLRCSPKSGHDTVSWYQQALGQGPQFIFQYYEEEERQRGNFPDRFSGHQFPNYSSELNVNALLLGDSALYLCASSFIVRAAEQFFGPGTRLTVL.

The CDR3 coding sequence is TGTGCCAGCAGGGACAGGGGGAGCAATCAGCCCCAGCATTTT. Translated, it gives CASRDRGSNQPQHF. This chain joins TRBV6-5 and TRBJ1-5, with 10 bases fitting TRBD1. CDR1 is MNHEY, CDR2 SVGAGI, per germline. J gave up 1 base and V 6 bases, and 0 bases lay outside the gene matches. This CDR3 is 14 amino acids long.

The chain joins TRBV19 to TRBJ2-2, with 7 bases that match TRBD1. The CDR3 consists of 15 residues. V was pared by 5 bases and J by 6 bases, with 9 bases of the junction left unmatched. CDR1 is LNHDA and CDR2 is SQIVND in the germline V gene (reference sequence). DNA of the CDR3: TGTGCCAGTAGTGTGCGACAGGGCGAGGCCGGGGAGCTGTTTTTT. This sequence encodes CASSVRQGEAGELFF.

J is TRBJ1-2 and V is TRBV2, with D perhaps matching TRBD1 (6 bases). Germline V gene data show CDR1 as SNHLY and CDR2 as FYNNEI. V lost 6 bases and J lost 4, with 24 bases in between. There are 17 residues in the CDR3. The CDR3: CASSAVFVGAQGYGYTF. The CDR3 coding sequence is TGTGCCAGCAGCGCCGTTTTTGTGGGGGCGCAAGGCTATGGCTACACCTTC.

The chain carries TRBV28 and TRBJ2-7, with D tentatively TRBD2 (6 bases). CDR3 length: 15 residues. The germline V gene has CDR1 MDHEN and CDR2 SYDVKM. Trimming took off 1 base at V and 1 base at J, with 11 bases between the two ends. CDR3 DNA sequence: TGTGCCAGCAGTTTATTGGCCAGCGGGTCCTACGAGCAGTACTTC. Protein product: CASSLLASGSYEQYF. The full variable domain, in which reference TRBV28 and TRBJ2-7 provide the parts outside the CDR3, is DVKVTQSSRYLVKRTGEKVFLECVQDMDHENMFWYRQDPGLGLRLIYFSYDVKMKEKGDIPEGYSVSREKKERFSLILESASTNQTSMYLCASSLLASGSYEQYFGPGTRLTVT.

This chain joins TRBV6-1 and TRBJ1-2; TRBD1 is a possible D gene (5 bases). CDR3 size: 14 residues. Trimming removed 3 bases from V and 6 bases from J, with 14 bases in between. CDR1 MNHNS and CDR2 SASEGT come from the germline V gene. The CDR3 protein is CASSEIGDYNGYTF. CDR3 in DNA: TGTGCCAGCAGTGAGATTGGGGACTATAATGGCTACACCTTC.

The CDR3 loop is CASSFGQGLDIQYF. CDR3 in DNA: TGTGCCAGCAGCTTCGGACAGGGTCTGGACATTCAGTACTTC. The chain carries TRBV7-9 and TRBJ2-4; TRBD1 matches 8 bases. Germline V CDR1 and CDR2: SEHNR, FQNEAQ (reference sequence). The CDR3 has 14 amino acids. V dropped 3 bases and J dropped 8; count of bases not matched to a gene: 6.

CDR3 in amino acids: CASSYSPLAVSYNEQFF. CDR3 coding DNA: TGTGCCAGCAGTTACTCTCCGCTAGCGGTCTCCTACAATGAGCAGTTCTTC. The chain links TRBV6-2 or TRBV6-3 to TRBJ2-1; 7 bases line up with TRBD2. Germline assignment: CDR1 MNHEY and CDR2 SVGEGT. The V segment lost 0 bases and the J segment 0 bases; nucleotides outside the gene matches: 5. The CDR3 spans 17 residues.

The CDR3 loop reads CASSEVAVIHEKLFF. The DNA of the CDR3 is TGCGCCAGCAGTGAGGTGGCAGTTATCCATGAAAAACTGTTTTTT. This rearrangement joins TRBV10-1 to TRBJ1-4; no clear D. CDR1 is WNHNN, CDR2 SYGVQD, per germline (reference sequence). V lost 2 bases and J lost 6, with 13 bases in between. The CDR3 contains 15 residues.

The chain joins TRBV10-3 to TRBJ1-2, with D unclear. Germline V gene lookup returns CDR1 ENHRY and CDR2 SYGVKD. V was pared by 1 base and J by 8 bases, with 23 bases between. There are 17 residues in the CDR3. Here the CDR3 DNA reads TGTGCCATCAGTGAGTTCGCAGTTTCTACGGGTCCAGACGGCTACACCTTC. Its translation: CAISEFAVSTGPDGYTF.

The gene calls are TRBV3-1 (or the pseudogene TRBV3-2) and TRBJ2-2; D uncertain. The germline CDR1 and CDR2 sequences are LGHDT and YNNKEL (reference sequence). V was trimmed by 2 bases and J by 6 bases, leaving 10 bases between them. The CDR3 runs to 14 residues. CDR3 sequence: CASSQLLEAGELFF. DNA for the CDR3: TGTGCCAGCAGCCAACTCTTAGAGGCCGGGGAGCTGTTTTTT.

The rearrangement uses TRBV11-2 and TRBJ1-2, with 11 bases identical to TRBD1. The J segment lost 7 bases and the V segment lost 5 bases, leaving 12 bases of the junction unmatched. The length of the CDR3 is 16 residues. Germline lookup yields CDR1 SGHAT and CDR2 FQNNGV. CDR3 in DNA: TGTGCCAGCAGCGCCCTCCGGGACAGGGGGAAGCTTGGCTACACCTTC. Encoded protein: CASSALRDRGKLGYTF.

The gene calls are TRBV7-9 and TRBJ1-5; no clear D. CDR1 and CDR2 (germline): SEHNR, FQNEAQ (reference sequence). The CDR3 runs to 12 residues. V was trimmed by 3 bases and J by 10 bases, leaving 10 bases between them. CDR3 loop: CASSFEAPPQHF. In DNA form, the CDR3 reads TGTGCCAGCAGCTTTGAGGCTCCCCCCCAGCATTTT.

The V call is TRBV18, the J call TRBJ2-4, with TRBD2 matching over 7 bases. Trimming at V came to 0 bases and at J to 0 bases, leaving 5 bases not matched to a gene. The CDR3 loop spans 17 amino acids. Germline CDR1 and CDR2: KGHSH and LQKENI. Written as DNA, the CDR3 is TGTGCCAGCTCACCACCGGGAGGGGCCCTAGCCAAAAACATTCAGTACTTC. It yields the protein CASSPPGGALAKNIQYF.

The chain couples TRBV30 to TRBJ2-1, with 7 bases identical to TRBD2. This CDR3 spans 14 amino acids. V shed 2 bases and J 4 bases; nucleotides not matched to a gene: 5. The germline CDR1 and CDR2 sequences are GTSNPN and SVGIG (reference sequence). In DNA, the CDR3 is TGTGCCTGGAGTATCGGCGGGGGATACAATGAGCAGTTCTTC. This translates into CAWSIGGGYNEQFF.

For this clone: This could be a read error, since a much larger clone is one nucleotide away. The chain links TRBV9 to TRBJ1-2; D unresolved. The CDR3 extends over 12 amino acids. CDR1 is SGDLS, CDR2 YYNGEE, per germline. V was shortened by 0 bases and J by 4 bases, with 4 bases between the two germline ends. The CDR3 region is CASSVDGYGYTF. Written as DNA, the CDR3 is TGTGCCAGCAGCGTAGACGGCTATGGCTACACCTTC.

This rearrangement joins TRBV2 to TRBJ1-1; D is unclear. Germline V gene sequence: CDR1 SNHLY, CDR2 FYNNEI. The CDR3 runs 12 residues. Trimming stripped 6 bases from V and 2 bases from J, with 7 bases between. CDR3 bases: TGTGCCAGCAGGGCTTACAACACTGAAGCTTTCTTT. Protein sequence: CASRAYNTEAFF.

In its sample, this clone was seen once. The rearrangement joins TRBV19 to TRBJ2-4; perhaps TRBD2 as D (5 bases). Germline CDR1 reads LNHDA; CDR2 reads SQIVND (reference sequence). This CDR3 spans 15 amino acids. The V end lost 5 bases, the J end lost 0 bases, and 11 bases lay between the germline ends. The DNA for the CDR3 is TGTGCCAGTAGTCCGCCCGGGATAGCCAAAAACATTCAGTACTTC. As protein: CASSPPGIAKNIQYF.

For the CDR3, the DNA is TGCGCCAGCAGCTTTGGGACAGTCTCCTACGAGCAGTACTTC. Its translation: CASSFGTVSYEQYF. The chain links TRBV5-1 to TRBJ2-7; 7 bases fit TRBD1. This CDR3 has 14 amino acids. Germline CDR1 reads SGHRS; CDR2 reads YFSETQ. Losses at the gene ends were 2 bases for V and 0 bases for J; bases not matched to a gene: 2.

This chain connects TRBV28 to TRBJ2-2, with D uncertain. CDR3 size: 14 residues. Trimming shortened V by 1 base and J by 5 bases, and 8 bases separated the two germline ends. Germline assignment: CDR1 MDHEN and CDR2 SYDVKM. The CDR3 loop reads CASSLFSTTGELFF. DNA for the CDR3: TGTGCCAGCAGTTTATTCTCTACTACCGGGGAGCTGTTTTTT.

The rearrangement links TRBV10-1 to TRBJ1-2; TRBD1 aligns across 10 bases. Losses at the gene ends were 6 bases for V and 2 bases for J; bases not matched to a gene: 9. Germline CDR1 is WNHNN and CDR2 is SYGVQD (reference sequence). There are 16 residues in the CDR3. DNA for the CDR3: TGCGCCAGCAGGCTCCGGGACAGGGGATCGAACTATGGCTACACCTTC. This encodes CASRLRDRGSNYGYTF.

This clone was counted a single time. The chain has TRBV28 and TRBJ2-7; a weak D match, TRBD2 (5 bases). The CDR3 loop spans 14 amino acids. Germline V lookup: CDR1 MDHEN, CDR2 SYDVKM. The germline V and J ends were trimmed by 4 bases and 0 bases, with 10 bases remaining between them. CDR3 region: CASSSLGSSYEQYF. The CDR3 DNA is TGTGCCAGCAGTTCACTAGGGAGCTCCTACGAGCAGTACTTC. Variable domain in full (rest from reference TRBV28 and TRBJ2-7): DVKVTQSSRYLVKRTGEKVFLECVQDMDHENMFWYRQDPGLGLRLIYFSYDVKMKEKGDIPEGYSVSREKKERFSLILESASTNQTSMYLCASSSLGSSYEQYFGPGTRLTVT.

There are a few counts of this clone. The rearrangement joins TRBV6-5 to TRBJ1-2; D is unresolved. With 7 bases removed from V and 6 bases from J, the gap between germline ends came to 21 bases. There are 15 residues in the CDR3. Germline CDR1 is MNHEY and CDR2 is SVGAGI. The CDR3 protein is CASKSEAPRPHGYTF. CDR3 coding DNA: TGTGCCAGCAAGTCGGAAGCACCTAGGCCCCATGGCTACACCTTC.

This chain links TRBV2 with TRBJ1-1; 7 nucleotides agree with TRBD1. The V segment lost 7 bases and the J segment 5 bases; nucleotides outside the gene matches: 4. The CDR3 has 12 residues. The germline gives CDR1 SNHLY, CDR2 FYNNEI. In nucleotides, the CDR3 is TGTGCCAGCAACGCAGGGGGAACTGAAGCTTTCTTT. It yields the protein CASNAGGTEAFF.

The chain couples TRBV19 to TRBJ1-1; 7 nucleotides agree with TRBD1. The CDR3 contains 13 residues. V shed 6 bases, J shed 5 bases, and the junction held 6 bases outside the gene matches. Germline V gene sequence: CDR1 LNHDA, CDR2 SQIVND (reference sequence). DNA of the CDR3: TGTGCCAGTAGCGAACAGGGGTGGACTGAAGCTTTCTTT. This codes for CASSEQGWTEAFF.

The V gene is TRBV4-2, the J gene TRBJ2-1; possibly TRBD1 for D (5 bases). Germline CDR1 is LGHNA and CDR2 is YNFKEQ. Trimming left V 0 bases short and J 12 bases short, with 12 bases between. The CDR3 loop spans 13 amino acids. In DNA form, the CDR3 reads TGTGCCAGCAGCCAAGAGAAGGGGCGTAGGCAGTTCTTC. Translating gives CASSQEKGRRQFF.

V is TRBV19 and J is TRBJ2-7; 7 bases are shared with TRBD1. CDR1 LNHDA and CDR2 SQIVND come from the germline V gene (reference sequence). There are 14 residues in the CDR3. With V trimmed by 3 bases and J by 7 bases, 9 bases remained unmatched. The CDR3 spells CASSIRDRATEQYF. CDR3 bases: TGTGCCAGTAGTATCCGGGACAGAGCGACTGAGCAGTACTTC.

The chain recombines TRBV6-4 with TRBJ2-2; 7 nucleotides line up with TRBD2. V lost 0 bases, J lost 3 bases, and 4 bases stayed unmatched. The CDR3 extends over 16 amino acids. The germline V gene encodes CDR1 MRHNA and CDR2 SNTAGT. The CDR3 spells CASSDSAGRDTGELFF. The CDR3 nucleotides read TGTGCCAGCAGTGACTCAGCGGGAAGGGACACCGGGGAGCTGTTTTTT.